The 5 T cell receptor beta chains below come from one sample, sequenced in a study of cytomegalovirus exposure and HLA in healthy donors. With 60 Vbeta and 13 Jbeta primers, the PCR was carried out. Profiled with immunoSEQ multiplex PCR; TCRdb holds only in-frame clones, not every one. The sample gives 150,000 to 170,000 clones, more than 75% of which show up once; 10% to 15% is in the top ten. Sample: PBMCs. All receptors come from a man aged 25-45 years in good health and CMV-seropositive.

The chain carries TRBV7-2 and TRBJ2-7; 7 nucleotides line up with TRBD2. Germline V gene sequence: CDR1 SGHTA, CDR2 FQGNSA. V lost 2 bases, J lost 4 bases, and 8 bases stayed unmatched. The CDR3 is 15 residues long. CDR3 region: CASSLFGSSGYEQYF. The CDR3 coding sequence is TGTGCCAGCAGCTTATTCGGGTCTAGCGGATACGAGCAGTACTTC.

V and J are TRBV6-1 and TRBJ2-3; 7 bases are a match to TRBD1. The ends lost 9 bases at V and 1 base at J; junction bases unmatched: 7. This CDR3 contains 14 residues. CDR1 is MNHNS and CDR2 is SASEGT in the germline V gene. The CDR3 is CASGDGTGTDTQYF. Written as DNA, the CDR3 is TGTGCCAGTGGGGACGGGACAGGCACAGATACGCAGTATTTT.

V and J are TRBV6-5 and TRBJ1-2; 7 bases are shared with TRBD1. CDR1 is MNHEY and CDR2 is SVGAGI in the germline V gene. With 7 bases clipped from V and 2 bases from J, the junction kept 4 bases outside the gene matches. The CDR3 is made up of 13 amino acids. The CDR3 protein is CASTRDSNYGYTF. CDR3 in DNA: TGTGCCAGCACCCGGGACAGCAACTATGGCTACACCTTC.

The chain carries TRBV28 and TRBJ1-2, with TRBD1 as a possible D gene (6 bases). Trimming cost V 2 bases and J 4 bases, with 11 bases left between them. The length of the CDR3 is 14 residues. Germline V lookup: CDR1 MDHEN, CDR2 SYDVKM. CDR3 in amino acids: CASSLVTGTYGYTF. DNA for the CDR3: TGTGCCAGCAGTTTAGTTACAGGGACCTATGGCTACACCTTC.

The V gene is TRBV7-2, the J gene TRBJ2-1; TRBD2 agrees at 9 bases. Trimming at V came to 5 bases and at J to 10 bases, leaving 15 bases not matched to a gene. CDR3 length: 16 amino acids. The germline V gene encodes CDR1 SGHTA and CDR2 FQGNSA. The CDR3 nucleotides read TGTGCCAGCAGCCCGCGGGGGGGGGACTCACACCGAGAGCAGTTCTTC. Translating gives CASSPRGGDSHREQFF.